These 2 T cell receptor beta chains share one sample of origin, sequenced in a study of T cells in Graves' hyperthyroidism and ophthalmopathy. RNA transcripts were the template for amplifying TCR beta CDR3 regions. Carried out on the TCR CDR3, a first-round RT-PCR used the HTBI primer set. Each CDR3 protein gets one entry after TCRdb re-called the multiplex PCR reads with MiXCR. The data hold about 270,000 distinct CDR3 sequences, with approximately 23% observed a single time. The material sequenced was blood. The receptors derive from a man in his thirties or forties with Graves' ophthalmopathy.

About this clonotype itself: A much larger clone is a single base away; this may be a read error. The J gene is TRBJ2-1, the V gene TRBV28; 7 bases are a match to TRBD1. Trimming took 8 bases from V and 4 from J; bases not matched to a gene: 5. The CDR3 is 13 residues long. Germline loops: CDR1 MDHEN, CDR2 SYDVKM. Here the CDR3 DNA reads TGTGCCAGCGGTTCGGGACAGTACAATGAGCAGTTCTTC. Protein: CASGSGQYNEQFF.

The chain joins TRBV4-2 to TRBJ2-2; 16 bases are a match to TRBD2. This CDR3 has 19 residues. V trimming: 0 bases; J trimming: 4 bases; junction bases outside the gene matches: 5. The V gene's germline CDR1 is LGHNA and CDR2 YNFKEQ. Here the CDR3 reads CASSQETGLAGGGTGELFF. Here the CDR3 DNA reads TGTGCCAGCAGCCAAGAAACGGGACTAGCGGGAGGGGGCACCGGGGAGCTGTTTTTT.